The 17 T cell receptor beta chains below come from one sample, sequenced in a study of human T cells and chemical hapten exposure. TCRdb independently ran MiXCR on the RACE reads; one entry per CDR3 protein. The data contain some 250,000 distinct CDR3 sequences, around 7% of them seen just once; the ten biggest clones take up around 1.2%. Sample time point: pre-sensitization, week 0. Described treatment: therapeutic diphenylcyclopropenone sensitization with weekly scalp DPC. The sequencing used whole blood, collected in connection with sensitization to the hapten diphenylcyclopropenone (DPC). Receptors originate from a man between 18 and 35 years old with alopecia areata. Some clones in this sample may be carry-over from other donors' samples.

This clonotype has a handful of counts. The chain employs TRBV7-6 and TRBJ2-7; 8 nucleotides align to TRBD1. The CDR3 length is 15 residues. Germline loops: CDR1 SGHVS, CDR2 FNYEAQ. Trimming removed 4 bases from V and 1 base from J; junction bases left unmatched: 6. The CDR3 spells CASSSGQGYSYEQYV. The CDR3 DNA follows: TGTGCCAGCAGCTCAGGACAGGGTTATTCCTACGAGCAGTACGTC.

There are a few counts of this clonotype. The DNA for the CDR3 is TGTGCCAGCAGCCACATAAGGGACAGGGGTTTCTACGAGCAGTACTTC. Its translation: CASSHIRDRGFYEQYF. V gene TRBV7-8 combines with J gene TRBJ2-7, with 10 bases fitting TRBD1. V lost 5 bases and J lost 3; bases outside the gene matches: 10. There are 16 residues in the CDR3. CDR1 is SGHVS, CDR2 FQNEAQ, per germline. The variable domain in full, completed from reference TRBV7-8 and TRBJ2-7, reads GAGVSQSPRYKVAKRGQDVALRCDPISGHVSLFWYQQALGQGPEFLTYFQNEAQLDKSGLPSDRFFAERPEGSVSTLKIQRTQQEDSAVYLCASSHIRDRGFYEQYFGPGTRLTVT.

This clonotype turned up a few times. This chain uses TRBV7-3 with TRBJ1-1; no clear D. CDR3 size: 14 residues. Germline V gene lookup returns CDR1 SGHTA and CDR2 FQGTGA. V was pared by 0 bases and J by 0 bases, with 5 bases between. The CDR3 sequence: CASSLTAMNTEAFF. CDR3 bases: TGTGCCAGCAGCTTAACCGCAATGAACACTGAAGCTTTCTTT.

This clonotype was seen only a few times. This chain connects TRBV14 to TRBJ2-1; weak D call: TRBD1 (5 bases). V lost 1 base to trimming and J lost 9 bases, with 13 bases between them. The length of the CDR3 is 14 residues. Germline loops: CDR1 SGHDN, CDR2 FVKESK. The CDR3 nucleotides are TGTGCCAGCAGCCAAGTACAGGCCCCCAGTGAGCAGTTCTTC. Translation: CASSQVQAPSEQFF.

This clonotype was observed a few times. CDR3 protein: CASSQINEKLFF. As DNA, the CDR3 is TGTGCCAGCAGCCAAATTAATGAAAAACTGTTTTTT. J is TRBJ1-4 and V is TRBV3-1; unclear D gene. Germline CDR1 is LGHDT and CDR2 is YNNKEL (reference sequence). Trimming cost V 2 bases and J 4 bases, with 2 bases left between them. The CDR3 has 12 residues.

This clonotype was observed a few times. This chain links TRBV27 with TRBJ2-7; TRBD1 aligns across 7 bases. V shed 2 bases, J shed 4 bases, and the junction held 5 bases outside the gene matches. The CDR3 is 14 amino acids. Germline V gene data show CDR1 as MNHEY and CDR2 as SMNVEV (reference sequence). This CDR3 reads CASSLRGQNYEQYF. CDR3 in DNA: TGTGCCAGCAGTTTAAGGGGACAGAATTACGAGCAGTACTTC.

This clonotype was seen more than once but under ten times. CDR3 amino acids: CASSTNRGDEQFF. The CDR3 DNA follows: TGTGCCAGCAGCACCAACAGGGGGGATGAGCAGTTCTTC. The J gene is TRBJ2-1, the V gene TRBV13; the match to TRBD1 covers 8 bases. Trimming took 5 bases from V and 8 from J; bases not matched to a gene: 5. CDR3 length equals 13 residues. Per the germline V gene, CDR1 is PRHDT and CDR2 is FYEKMQ (reference sequence).

The J gene is TRBJ1-1, the V gene TRBV4-1, with unresolved D. Per germline, CDR1 MGHRA and CDR2 YSYEKL. Trimming removed 0 bases from V and 2 bases from J, with 13 bases in between. The CDR3 contains 16 residues. This CDR3 is CASSQDRYRANTEAFF. The CDR3, as DNA: TGCGCCAGCAGCCAAGACAGATACCGGGCAAACACTGAAGCTTTCTTT.

The chain employs TRBV5-1 and TRBJ1-2; no reliable D call. Germline CDR1 is SGHRS and CDR2 is YFSETQ. The V and J ends lost 0 bases and 4 bases respectively, with 7 bases between them. The CDR3 length is 13 residues. This chain's CDR3 is CASSLDARYGYTF. The CDR3 DNA reads TGCGCCAGCAGCTTGGACGCCCGCTATGGCTACACCTTC.

This clonotype was counted a few times. This chain uses TRBV6-6 with TRBJ2-3; D is unresolved. Germline V gene sequence: CDR1 MNHNY, CDR2 SVGAGI (reference sequence). The CDR3 loop spans 13 amino acids. Deletions cut 2 bases from V and 3 bases from J, with 6 bases between. This chain's CDR3 is CASSYGATDTQYF. The CDR3 bases are TGTGCCAGCAGTTACGGCGCAACAGATACGCAGTATTTT.

This clonotype appeared many times. The chain recombines TRBV4-1 with TRBJ2-3; weak D call: TRBD2 (6 bases). The CDR3 spans 16 residues. Germline lookup yields CDR1 MGHRA and CDR2 YSYEKL. Deletions cut 0 bases from V and 2 bases from J, with 12 bases between. The CDR3 loop is CASSQEGGLDTDTQYF. The CDR3 DNA sequence: TGCGCCAGCAGCCAAGAGGGGGGTTTGGACACAGATACGCAGTATTTT.

This chain joins TRBV6-5 and TRBJ2-1, with a tentative D call TRBD2 (5 bases). CDR3 length: 15 amino acids. The V gene lost 0 bases and the J gene lost 6 bases, with 12 bases spanning the gap. Germline CDR1 reads MNHEY; CDR2 reads SVGAGI. CDR3 region: CASSYSSGTGNEQFF. The CDR3 DNA follows: TGTGCCAGCAGTTACTCGAGCGGAACCGGCAATGAGCAGTTCTTC.

In its sample, this clonotype was seen a few times. J is TRBJ2-1 and V is TRBV27, with 10 bases lining up with TRBD2. Germline-derived CDR1 and CDR2 are MNHEY and SMNVEV (reference sequence). V shed 5 bases, J shed 7 bases, and the junction held 11 bases outside the gene matches. The CDR3 covers 16 residues. CDR3 region: CASSRDRLAGANEQFF. CDR3 in DNA: TGTGCCAGCAGTAGAGATCGTCTAGCGGGGGCTAATGAGCAGTTCTTC.

This clonotype has a handful of counts. The chain joins TRBV12-3 or TRBV12-4 to TRBJ1-5; 7 bases match TRBD1. The CDR3 consists of 14 residues. The J segment lost 5 bases and the V segment lost 7 bases, leaving 8 bases of the junction unmatched. The CDR3 DNA follows: TGTGCCAGCATTCCGACAGGGCGGGATCAGCCCCAGCATTTT. This sequence encodes CASIPTGRDQPQHF.

The V and J genes are TRBV4-1 and TRBJ2-1; 11 nucleotides match TRBD2. Germline CDR1 and CDR2: MGHRA and YSYEKL. This CDR3 comprises 15 residues. J was trimmed by 8 bases and V by 1 base; bases with no gene match: 4. This CDR3 is CASSQGLAGGDEQFF. CDR3 nucleotides: TGCGCCAGCAGCCAAGGGCTAGCGGGGGGTGATGAGCAGTTCTTC.

The chain employs TRBV5-1 and TRBJ2-3, with 10 bases fitting TRBD1. This CDR3 is 15 amino acids long. Germline CDR1 is SGHRS and CDR2 is YFSETQ. V lost 4 bases, J lost 3 bases, and 5 bases stayed unmatched. The CDR3 protein is CASSPPGQGTDTQYF. The CDR3 coding sequence is TGCGCCAGCAGCCCCCCGGGACAGGGGACAGATACGCAGTATTTT.

With respect to this clonotype: Compared with germline, one end of the junction differs, possibly owing to a read error. The CDR3 sequence is CASTLEGGPVLF. Here the CDR3 DNA reads TGTGCCAGCACCTTGGAGGGGGGCCCGGTTTTATTT. The V call is TRBV5-6, the J call TRBJ1-1; D perhaps matches TRBD1 (6 bases). The CDR3 is 12 residues long. Germline V gene data show CDR1 as SGHDT and CDR2 as YYEEEE.